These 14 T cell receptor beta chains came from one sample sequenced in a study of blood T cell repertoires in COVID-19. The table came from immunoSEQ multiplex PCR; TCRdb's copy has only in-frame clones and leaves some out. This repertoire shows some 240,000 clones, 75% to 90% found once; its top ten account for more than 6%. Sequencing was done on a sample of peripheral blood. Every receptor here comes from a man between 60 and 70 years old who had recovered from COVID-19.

This chain's CDR3 is CASSYGTSGNEQFF. The CDR3 DNA reads as TGTGCCAGCAGTTATGGCACGTCGGGCAATGAGCAGTTCTTC. The V and J genes are TRBV6-1 and TRBJ2-1; D remains unclear. This CDR3 is 14 amino acids long. Germline V CDR1 and CDR2: MNHNS, SASEGT. The germline V and J ends were trimmed by 5 bases and 6 bases, with 14 bases remaining between them.

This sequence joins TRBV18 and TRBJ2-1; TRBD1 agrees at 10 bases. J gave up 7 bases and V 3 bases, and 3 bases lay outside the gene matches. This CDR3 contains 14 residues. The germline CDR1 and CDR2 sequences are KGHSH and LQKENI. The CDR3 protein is CASSPDRGGNEQFF. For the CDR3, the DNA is TGTGCCAGCTCACCGGACAGGGGGGGTAATGAGCAGTTCTTC.

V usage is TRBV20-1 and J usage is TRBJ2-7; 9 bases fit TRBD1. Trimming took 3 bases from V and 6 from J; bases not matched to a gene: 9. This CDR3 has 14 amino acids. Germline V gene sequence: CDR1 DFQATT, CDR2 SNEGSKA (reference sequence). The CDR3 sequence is CSASPGTGSGEQYF. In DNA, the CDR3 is TGCAGTGCTAGTCCCGGGACAGGGTCGGGCGAGCAGTACTTC.

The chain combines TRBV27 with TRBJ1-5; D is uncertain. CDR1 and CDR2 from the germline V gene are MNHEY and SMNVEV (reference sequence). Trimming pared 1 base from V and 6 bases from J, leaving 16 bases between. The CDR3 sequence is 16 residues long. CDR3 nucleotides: TGTGCCAGCAGTTTATTTTTCAGGTCCGTTGGTCAGCCCCAGCATTTT. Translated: CASSLFFRSVGQPQHF.

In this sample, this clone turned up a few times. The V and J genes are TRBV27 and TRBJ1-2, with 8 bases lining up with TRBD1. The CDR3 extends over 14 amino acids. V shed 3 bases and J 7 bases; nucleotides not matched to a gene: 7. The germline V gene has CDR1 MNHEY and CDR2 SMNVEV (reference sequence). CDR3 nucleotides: TGTGCCAGCAGTTTTCTGGACAGGGCGCCTGGCTACACCTTC. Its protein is CASSFLDRAPGYTF.

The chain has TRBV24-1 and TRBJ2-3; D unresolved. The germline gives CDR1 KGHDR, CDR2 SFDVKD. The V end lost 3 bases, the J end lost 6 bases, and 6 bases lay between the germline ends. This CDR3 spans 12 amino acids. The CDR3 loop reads CATSDRVDTQYF. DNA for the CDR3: TGTGCCACCAGTGATCGGGTGGATACGCAGTATTTT.

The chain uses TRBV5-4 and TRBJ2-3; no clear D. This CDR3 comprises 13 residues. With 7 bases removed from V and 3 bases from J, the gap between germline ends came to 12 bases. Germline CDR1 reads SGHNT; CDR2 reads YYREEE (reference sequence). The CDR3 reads CASRPPGTDTQYF. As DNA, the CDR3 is TGTGCCAGCCGGCCGCCCGGGACAGATACGCAGTATTTT. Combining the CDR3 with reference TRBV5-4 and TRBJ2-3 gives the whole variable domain ETGVTQSPTHLIKTRGQQVTLRCSSQSGHNTVSWYQQALGQGPQFIFQYYREEENGRGNFPPRFSGLQFPNYSSELNVNALELDDSALYLCASRPPGTDTQYFGPGTRLTVL.

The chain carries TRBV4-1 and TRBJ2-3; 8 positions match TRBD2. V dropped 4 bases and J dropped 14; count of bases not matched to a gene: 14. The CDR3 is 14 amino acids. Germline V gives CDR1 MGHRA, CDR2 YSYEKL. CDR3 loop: CASSPGQLGLARYF. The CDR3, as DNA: TGCGCCAGCAGCCCAGGGCAGCTAGGACTAGCTCGGTATTTT.

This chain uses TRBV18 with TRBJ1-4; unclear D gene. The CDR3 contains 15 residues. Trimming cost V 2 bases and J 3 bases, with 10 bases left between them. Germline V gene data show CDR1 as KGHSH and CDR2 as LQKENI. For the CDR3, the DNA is TGTGCCAGCTCACCAAAGGGAGTAGCTAATGAAAAACTGTTTTTT. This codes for CASSPKGVANEKLFF.

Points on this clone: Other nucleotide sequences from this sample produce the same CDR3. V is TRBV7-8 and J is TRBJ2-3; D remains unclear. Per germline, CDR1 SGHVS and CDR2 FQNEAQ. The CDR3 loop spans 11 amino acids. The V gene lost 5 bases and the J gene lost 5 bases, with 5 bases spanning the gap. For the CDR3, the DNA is TGTGCCAGCAGCCCACTAGATACGCAGTATTTT. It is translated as CASSPLDTQYF. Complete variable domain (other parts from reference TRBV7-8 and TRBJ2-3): GAGVSQSPRYKVAKRGQDVALRCDPISGHVSLFWYQQALGQGPEFLTYFQNEAQLDKSGLPSDRFFAERPEGSVSTLKIQRTQQEDSAVYLCASSPLDTQYFGPGTRLTVL.

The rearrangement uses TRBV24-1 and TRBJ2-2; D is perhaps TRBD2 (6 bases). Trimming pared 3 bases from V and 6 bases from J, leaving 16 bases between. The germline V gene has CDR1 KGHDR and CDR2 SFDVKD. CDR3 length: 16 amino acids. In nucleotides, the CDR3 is TGTGCCACCAGTGATCACAAAGCGGGCCAGTCCGGGGAGCTGTTTTTT. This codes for CATSDHKAGQSGELFF.

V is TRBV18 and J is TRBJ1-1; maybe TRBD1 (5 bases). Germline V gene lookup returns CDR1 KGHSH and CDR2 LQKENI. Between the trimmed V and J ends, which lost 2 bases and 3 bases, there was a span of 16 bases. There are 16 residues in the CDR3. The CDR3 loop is CASSPASGRFDTEAFF. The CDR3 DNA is TGTGCCAGCTCACCAGCATCAGGGAGGTTCGACACTGAAGCTTTCTTT.

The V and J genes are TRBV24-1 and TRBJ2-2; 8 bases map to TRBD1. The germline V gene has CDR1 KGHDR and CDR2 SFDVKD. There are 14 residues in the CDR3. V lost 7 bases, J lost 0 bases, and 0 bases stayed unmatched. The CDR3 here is CATRGQANTGELFF. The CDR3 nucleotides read TGTGCCACCAGGGGACAGGCGAACACCGGGGAGCTGTTTTTT.

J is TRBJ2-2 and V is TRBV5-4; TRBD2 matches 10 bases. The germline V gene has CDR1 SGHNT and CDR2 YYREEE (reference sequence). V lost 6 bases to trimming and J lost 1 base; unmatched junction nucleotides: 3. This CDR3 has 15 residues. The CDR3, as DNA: TGTGCCAGCACCCCTAGCGGGGGGAACACCGGGGAGCTGTTTTTT. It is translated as CASTPSGGNTGELFF.